The entry that follows covers one T cell receptor beta chain sequence. Its antigen is unidentified. This record comes from a study of CD8 T cells in ankylosing spondylitis. Overall study results and limits: Prior literature has documented some motif variants in synovial fluid and blood from reactive arthritis. What appeared characteristic of ankylosing spondylitis blood was a TCR beta motif of several highly homologous variants.

Quantitative molecular-barcoded 5'-RACE generated the TCR beta libraries. Via MiXCR, TCRdb re-called the 5' RACE reads, giving one row per CDR3 protein. In the table there are 230,000 or so distinct CDR3 sequences, over 15% of which are singletons. Germline loops: CDR1 WSHSY, CDR2 SAAADI. With 3 bases clipped from V and 5 bases from J, the junction kept 5 bases outside the gene matches. This CDR3 is 14 amino acids long. V is TRBV10-2 and J is TRBJ2-7, with 9 bases lining up with TRBD2. The source is a male donor with ankylosing spondylitis or in good health (not recorded which). Sequenced sample: blood, either unsorted or a sorted T cell fraction (not recorded which). The CDR3: CASSDPAGGNEQYF. In DNA, the CDR3 is TGCGCCAGCAGTGACCCAGCGGGAGGAAACGAGCAGTACTTC.